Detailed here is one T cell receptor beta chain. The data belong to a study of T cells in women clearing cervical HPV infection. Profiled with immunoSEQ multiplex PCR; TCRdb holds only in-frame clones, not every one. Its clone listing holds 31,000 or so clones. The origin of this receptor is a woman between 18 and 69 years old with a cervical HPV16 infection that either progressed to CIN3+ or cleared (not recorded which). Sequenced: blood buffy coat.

The CDR3 spells CASSIQGAGDTDTQYF. The sequenced part of the CDR3 DNA is TGTGCCAGTAGTATACAGGGGGCCGGGGACACAGATACG. The J gene is TRBJ2-3, the V gene TRBV19, with 8 positions matching TRBD1. With the read ending 3 residues before the CDR3 end, the germline J gene is used to fill in that end. Trimming cost V 2 bases and J 2 bases; bases outside gene matches: 6. CDR1 LNHDA and CDR2 SQIVND come from the germline V gene (reference sequence). This CDR3 region has 16 residues.